This TCR beta chain was recovered during a study of T cells in Graves' hyperthyroidism and ophthalmopathy. Looking at the study overall: The authors collected peripheral blood at initial diagnosis, before any treatment. Findings and caveats of the study: Most thyroid clonotypes with frequency above 0.001 were detected in blood. In the analysis, a 13 V-J model separated ophthalmopathy from stable hyperthyroidism.

This clonotype came up many times. Its antigen is not identified. Researchers amplified the TCR beta CDR3 regions from RNA transcripts. RT-PCR in the first round (using the HTBI primer set) targeted the TCR CDR3. TCRdb recomputed calls from the multiplex PCR reads with MiXCR, one row per CDR3 protein. In the table there are 600,000 or so distinct CDR3 sequences, roughly 14% of which are singletons. The CDR3 is made up of 12 amino acids. V was shortened by 3 bases and J by 8 bases, with 9 bases between the two germline ends. CDR1 is SGHRS and CDR2 is YFSETQ in the germline V gene. The TCR sequence derives from a woman between 50 and 59 years old with Graves' ophthalmopathy. J is TRBJ2-1 and V is TRBV5-1; tentative D call: TRBD2 (5 bases). Sequencing was carried out using blood. The CDR3 bases are TGCGCCAGCAGCTATACTAGTCATGAGCAGTTCTTC. This gives the protein CASSYTSHEQFF.